This entry lists 9 T cell receptor beta chains sequenced from one sample in a study of control samples from healthy donors and cancer patients. Using immunoSEQ multiplex PCR, the repertoire was profiled, and TCRdb retains in-frame clones only, with some absent. The table has roughly 80,000 clones, around nine tenths seen once. The material sequenced was blood. All receptors derive from a woman between 45 and 60 years old in good health.

As for this clone: This specimen includes other DNA sequences encoding the same CDR3. The chain joins TRBV5-1 to TRBJ2-7; D gene unclear. CDR3 length equals 14 residues. Germline assignment: CDR1 SGHRS and CDR2 YFSETQ. V was cut by 4 bases and J by 2 bases, with 13 bases left in between. CDR3 bases: TGCGCCAGCAGCCTCACCGGCGACACCTACGAGCAGTACTTC. It yields the protein CASSLTGDTYEQYF.

J is TRBJ1-4 and V is TRBV5-1; D possibly corresponds to TRBD1 (6 bases). Germline-derived CDR1 and CDR2 are SGHRS and YFSETQ. The CDR3 loop spans 15 amino acids. Trimming shortened V by 5 bases and J by 2 bases, and 13 bases separated the two germline ends. CDR3 amino acids: CASRPNTGTNEKLFF. The CDR3 bases are TGCGCCAGCAGACCCAATACAGGGACTAATGAAAAACTGTTTTTT.

The chain employs TRBV3-1 (or the pseudogene TRBV3-2) and TRBJ1-2; D uncertain. The CDR3 covers 14 residues. The V end lost 3 bases, the J end lost 5 bases, and 13 bases lay between the germline ends. CDR1 and CDR2 (germline): LGHDT, YNNKEL (reference sequence). CDR3 sequence reads: CASSQEPEFYGYTF. The CDR3 DNA is TGTGCCAGCAGCCAGGAACCGGAATTTTATGGCTACACCTTC.

With respect to this clone: The junction does not match germline at one end; this may be a read error. The chain combines TRBV7-9 with TRBJ1-1; D call uncertain. The length of the CDR3 is 11 residues. Germline CDR1 reads SEHNR; CDR2 reads FQNEAQ (reference sequence). CDR3 nucleotides: TGTGCCAGCAGGTTAGACGGTGAAGCTTTCTTT. This sequence encodes CASRLDGEAFF.

V and J are TRBV18 and TRBJ2-4; D remains unclear. V was trimmed by 4 bases and J by 0 bases, leaving 7 bases between them. This CDR3 region has 14 residues. The germline V gene has CDR1 KGHSH and CDR2 LQKENI. The chain's CDR3 is CASSQELAKNIQYF. CDR3 sequence (DNA): TGTGCCAGCTCACAGGAGTTAGCCAAAAACATTCAGTACTTC.

In DNA form, the CDR3 reads TGTGCCAGCTCTCCGACTCCCTCGAGCTCCTACAATGAGCAGTTCTTC. Encoded protein: CASSPTPSSSYNEQFF. V usage is TRBV18 and J usage is TRBJ2-1; D gene uncertain. The CDR3 has 16 amino acids. The V end was cut by 6 bases, the J end by 0 bases, with 15 bases between. The germline V gene encodes CDR1 KGHSH and CDR2 LQKENI.

V and J are TRBV6-5 and TRBJ2-2; D is unresolved. V was pared by 9 bases and J by 7 bases, with 18 bases between. CDR3 size: 14 residues. The germline V gene encodes CDR1 MNHEY and CDR2 SVGAGI. The CDR3 DNA reads as TGTGCCAGTCAAAAAGACGCCGGCGGCGGGGAGCTGTTTTTT. This codes for CASQKDAGGGELFF.

This clone was counted once. The rearrangement joins TRBV7-2 to TRBJ2-3, with unresolved D. Trimming left V 0 bases short and J 1 base short, with 5 bases between. The germline gives CDR1 SGHTA, CDR2 FQGNSA. The CDR3 runs 14 residues. CDR3 sequence: CASSLAGGTDTQYF. CDR3 DNA sequence: TGTGCCAGCAGCTTAGCGGGTGGCACAGATACGCAGTATTTT.

J is TRBJ1-1 and V is TRBV5-4, with D possibly matching TRBD1 (6 bases). The length of the CDR3 is 15 residues. The ends were cut back, 4 bases at V and 3 bases at J, with 16 bases in the middle. Germline-derived CDR1 and CDR2 are SGHNT and YYREEE (reference sequence). The CDR3 DNA reads TGTGCCAGCAGCCCCCTAGGGGGGGTGGACACTGAAGCTTTCTTT. This gives the protein CASSPLGGVDTEAFF.